This is a list of T cell receptor beta chains from one sample in a study of CD8 T cells in ankylosing spondylitis. TCRdb used MiXCR to reprocess the 5' RACE reads, holding one entry per CDR3 protein. The sample lists some 220,000 distinct CDR3 sequences, approximately 10% occurring once. Material for sequencing was blood, either unsorted or a sorted T cell fraction (not recorded which). The origin of the receptors is a male donor with ankylosing spondylitis or in good health (not recorded which). CDR3s include the opening cysteine and the closing phenylalanine or tryptophan. The size of a clone is reported for some rows only, either as once, few or many, or as a class for expanded clones.

j_gene,abundance,v_gene,CDR3aa
TRBJ1-4,few,TRBV20-1,CSAYDGPEKLFF
TRBJ1-2,many,TRBV29-1,CSVQTREGNYGYTF
TRBJ2-6,NA,TRBV3-1,CASSQVFSSSGANVLTF
TRBJ1-4,many,TRBV5-1,CASSLATGTPNEKLFF
TRBJ2-3,many,TRBV30,CAWRGDQLNRGLPDTQYF
TRBJ2-7,NA,TRBV29-1,CSVEGMADTYEQYF
TRBJ2-3,many,TRBV29-1,CSVDRTPSTDTQYF
TRBJ1-2,many,TRBV20-1,CSARDLGRSMGYGYTF
TRBJ1-2,NA,TRBV20-1,CSARSLTLAETNYGYTF
TRBJ2-5,many,TRBV7-8,CASSFTYPAGGQETQYF
TRBJ2-2,NA,TRBV19,CASSIETTGGGELFF
TRBJ1-3,NA,TRBV10-3,CAITGQQRNTIYF
TRBJ2-3,many,TRBV5-1,CASSSATGYTDTQYF
TRBJ2-2,few,TRBV7-2,CASSLDGYTGELFF
TRBJ2-2,NA,TRBV7-9,CASSSLGHPGELFF
TRBJ2-3,many,TRBV20-1,CSAPSGGATDTQYF
TRBJ1-6,few,TRBV2,CASRDSGSPLHF
TRBJ1-2,many,TRBV12-3/TRBV12-4,CASSLRMDYGYTF
TRBJ2-7,many,TRBV4-2,CASSQDQDGRGENYEQYF
TRBJ1-1,many,TRBV9,CASSVVSTEAFF
TRBJ2-3,NA,TRBV20-1,CSARDGAVSTDTQYF
TRBJ2-4,many,TRBV20-1,CSASPLAEAKNIQYF
TRBJ2-2,many,TRBV9,CASSADPFQHLTGELFF
TRBJ2-1,many,TRBV9,CASSDTPRTSVYEQFF